This TCR beta chain was identified in a study of T cell responses to AZD1222 COVID-19 vaccine. Trimming left V 2 bases short and J 5 bases short, with 8 bases between. CDR1 is LNHNV and CDR2 is YYDKDF in the germline V gene (reference sequence). The CDR3 loop spans 13 amino acids. This clone was observed a single time. Sequencing used immunoSEQ multiplex PCR; TCRdb keeps in-frame clones, though not all of them. The table has under 150,000 clones, about nine tenths seen once. The source was peripheral blood, collected 28 days after the second AZD1222 dose. This TCR came from an adult who received the AZD1222 COVID-19 vaccine. The chain recombines TRBV15 with TRBJ2-3; D is perhaps TRBD2 (5 bases). CDR3 DNA sequence: TGTGCCACCAGCAGACAAGGACTAGATACGCAGTATTTT. Encoded protein: CATSRQGLDTQYF.